The T cell receptor beta chain under discussion was sequenced for a study of breast tumors, draining lymph nodes, adjacent tissues. TCRdb ran MiXCR on the multiplex PCR reads and lists one entry per CDR3 protein. The sample carries approximately 230,000 distinct CDR3 sequences, less than 40% recorded once. Study-wide findings and caveats: The data were judged consistent with most tumor T cells coming from lymph node and expanding in tumor. Tumor repertoires ranked between lymph nodes and nontumor tissue in diversity, with V and J gene preferences.

Germline V gene sequence: CDR1 LNHDA, CDR2 SQIVND (reference sequence). With 5 bases clipped from V and 9 bases from J, the junction kept 11 bases outside the gene matches. This CDR3 spans 16 amino acids. The lymph nodes were axillary draining lymph nodes from breast cancer patients. Comments on this clonotype: Its antigen is currently unknown.

The specimen sequenced was axillary lymph node tissue. The source is a female donor with breast cancer. Some clones in this sample may be carry-over from other donors' samples. This chain uses TRBV19 with TRBJ1-6; 9 positions agree with TRBD1. Here the CDR3 reads CASSHSGTGLASPLHF. As DNA, the CDR3 is TGTGCCAGTAGTCACTCCGGGACAGGGTTGGCTTCACCCCTCCACTTT. The full variable domain, rest sourced from reference TRBV19 and TRBJ1-6, is DGGITQSPKYLFRKEGQNVTLSCEQNLNHDAMYWYRQDPGQGLRLIYYSQIVNDFQKGDIAEGYSVSREKKESFPLTVTSAQKNPTAFYLCASSHSGTGLASPLHFGNGTRLTVT.